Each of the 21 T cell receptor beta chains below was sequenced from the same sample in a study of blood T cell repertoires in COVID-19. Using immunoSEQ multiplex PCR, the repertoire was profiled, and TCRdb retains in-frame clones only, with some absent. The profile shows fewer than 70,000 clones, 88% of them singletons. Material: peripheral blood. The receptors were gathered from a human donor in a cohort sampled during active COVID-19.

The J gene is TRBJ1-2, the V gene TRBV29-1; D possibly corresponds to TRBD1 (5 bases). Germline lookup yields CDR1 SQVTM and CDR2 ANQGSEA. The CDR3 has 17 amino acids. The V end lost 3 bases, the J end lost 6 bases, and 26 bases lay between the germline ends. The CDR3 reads CSVDPPGEPGPQNGYTF. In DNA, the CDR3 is TGCAGCGTTGATCCTCCGGGGGAACCGGGACCTCAAAATGGCTACACCTTC.

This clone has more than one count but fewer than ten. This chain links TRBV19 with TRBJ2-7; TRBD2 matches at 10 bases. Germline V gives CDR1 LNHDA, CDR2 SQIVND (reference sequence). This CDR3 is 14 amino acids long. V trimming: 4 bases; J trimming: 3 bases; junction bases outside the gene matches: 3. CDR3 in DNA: TGTGCCAGTAGTACTAGCGGGAGAGACTACGAGCAGTACTTC. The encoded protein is CASSTSGRDYEQYF.

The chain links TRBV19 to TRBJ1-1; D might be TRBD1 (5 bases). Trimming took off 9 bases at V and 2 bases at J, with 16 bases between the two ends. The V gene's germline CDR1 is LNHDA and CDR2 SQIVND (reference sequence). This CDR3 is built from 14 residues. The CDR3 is CASKQANHNTEAFF. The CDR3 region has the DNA TGTGCCAGCAAACAGGCCAACCACAACACTGAAGCTTTCTTT.

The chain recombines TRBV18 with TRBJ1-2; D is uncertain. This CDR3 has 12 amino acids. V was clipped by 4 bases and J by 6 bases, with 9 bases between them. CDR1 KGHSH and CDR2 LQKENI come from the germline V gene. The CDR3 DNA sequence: TGTGCCAGCTCACATTACAATAATGGCTACACCTTC. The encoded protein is CASSHYNNGYTF. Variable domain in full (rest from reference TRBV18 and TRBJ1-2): NAGVMQNPRHLVRRRGQEARLRCSPMKGHSHVYWYRQLPEEGLKFMVYLQKENIIDESGMPKERFSAEFPKEGPSILRIQQVVRGDSAAYFCASSHYNNGYTFGSGTRLTVV.

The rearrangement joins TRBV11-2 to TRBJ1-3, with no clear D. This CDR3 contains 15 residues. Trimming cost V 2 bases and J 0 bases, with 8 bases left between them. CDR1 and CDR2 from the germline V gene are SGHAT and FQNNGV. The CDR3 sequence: CASSLTAFSGNTIYF. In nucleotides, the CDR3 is TGTGCCAGCAGCTTAACAGCCTTCTCTGGAAACACCATATATTTT.

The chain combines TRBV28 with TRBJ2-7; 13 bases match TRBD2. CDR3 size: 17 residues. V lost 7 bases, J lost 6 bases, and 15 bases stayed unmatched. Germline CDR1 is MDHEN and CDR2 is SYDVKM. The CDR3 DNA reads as TGTGCCAGCACCCGGACCGGGACTAGCGGGACCTCTTTCGAGCAGTACTTC. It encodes CASTRTGTSGTSFEQYF.

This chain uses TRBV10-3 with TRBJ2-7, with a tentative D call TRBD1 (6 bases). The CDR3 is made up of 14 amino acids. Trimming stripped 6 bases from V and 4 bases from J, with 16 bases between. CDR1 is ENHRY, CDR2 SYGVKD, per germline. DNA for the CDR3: TGTGCCATCAGGGACCAGGGGACGGGTTACGAGCAGTACTTC. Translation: CAIRDQGTGYEQYF.

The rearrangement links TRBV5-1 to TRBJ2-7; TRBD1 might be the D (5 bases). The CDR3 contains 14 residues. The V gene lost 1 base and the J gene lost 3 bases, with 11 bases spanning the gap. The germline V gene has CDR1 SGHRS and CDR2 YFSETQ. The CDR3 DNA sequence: TGCGCCAGCAGCTTGAGGACAATCGGCTACGAGCAGTACTTC. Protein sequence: CASSLRTIGYEQYF.

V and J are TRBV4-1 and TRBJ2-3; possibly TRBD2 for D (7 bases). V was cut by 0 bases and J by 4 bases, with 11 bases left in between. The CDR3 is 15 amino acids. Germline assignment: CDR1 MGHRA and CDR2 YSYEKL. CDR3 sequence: CASSQDWGGPDTQYF. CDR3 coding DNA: TGCGCCAGCAGCCAAGATTGGGGGGGCCCAGATACGCAGTATTTT.

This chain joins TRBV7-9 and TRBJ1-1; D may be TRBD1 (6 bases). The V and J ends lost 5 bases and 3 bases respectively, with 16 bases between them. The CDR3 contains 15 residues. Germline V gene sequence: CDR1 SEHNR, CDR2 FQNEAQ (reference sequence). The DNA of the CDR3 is TGTGCCAGCAGCGATCTGACAGGAGGACACACTGAAGCTTTCTTT. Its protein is CASSDLTGGHTEAFF.

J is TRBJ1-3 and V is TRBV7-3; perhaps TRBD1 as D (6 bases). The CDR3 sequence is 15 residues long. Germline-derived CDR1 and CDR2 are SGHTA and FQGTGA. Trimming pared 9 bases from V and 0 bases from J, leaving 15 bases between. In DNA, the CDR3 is TGTGCCAGTAGTTTGGGGGCCAGCTCTGGAAACACCATATATTTT. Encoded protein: CASSLGASSGNTIYF.

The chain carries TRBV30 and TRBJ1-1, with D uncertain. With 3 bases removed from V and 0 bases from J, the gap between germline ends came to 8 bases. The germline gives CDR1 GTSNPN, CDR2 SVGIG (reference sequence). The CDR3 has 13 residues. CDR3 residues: CAWSGWVNTEAFF. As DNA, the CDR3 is TGTGCCTGGAGCGGGTGGGTGAACACTGAAGCTTTCTTT.

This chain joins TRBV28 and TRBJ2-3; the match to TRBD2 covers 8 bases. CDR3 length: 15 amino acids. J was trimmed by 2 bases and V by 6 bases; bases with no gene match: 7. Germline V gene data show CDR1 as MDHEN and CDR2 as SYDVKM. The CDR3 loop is CASSPGGSPTDTQYF. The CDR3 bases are TGTGCCAGCAGCCCGGGGGGGAGCCCCACAGATACGCAGTATTTT.

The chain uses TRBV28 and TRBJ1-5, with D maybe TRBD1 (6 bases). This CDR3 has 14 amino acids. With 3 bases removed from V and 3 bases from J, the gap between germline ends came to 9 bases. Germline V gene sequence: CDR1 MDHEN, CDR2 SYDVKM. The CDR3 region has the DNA TGTGCCAGCAGTTTTAGACAGGTCAATCAGCCCCAGCATTTT. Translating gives CASSFRQVNQPQHF.

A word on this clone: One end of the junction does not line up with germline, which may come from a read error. CDR3 nucleotides: TGTGCTAGCAGCTTGTGGGGTGGGGAGTCGACGGCACCCCTCCACTTT. It is translated as CASSLWGGESTAPLHF. The V gene is TRBV7-7, the J gene TRBJ1-6, with D unresolved. CDR1 is SSHAT, CDR2 FNYEAQ, per germline (reference sequence). The CDR3 runs 16 residues.

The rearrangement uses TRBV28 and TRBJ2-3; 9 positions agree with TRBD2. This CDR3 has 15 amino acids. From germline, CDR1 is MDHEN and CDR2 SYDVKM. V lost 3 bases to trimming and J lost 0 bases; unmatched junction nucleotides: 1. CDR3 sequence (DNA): TGTGCCAGCAGTTTTAGCGGGAGAAGCACAGATACGCAGTATTTT. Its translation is CASSFSGRSTDTQYF.

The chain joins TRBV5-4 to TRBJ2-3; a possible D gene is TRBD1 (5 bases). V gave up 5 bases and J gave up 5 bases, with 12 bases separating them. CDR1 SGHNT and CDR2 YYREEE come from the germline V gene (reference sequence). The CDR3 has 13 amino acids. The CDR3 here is CASRGVLEDTQYF. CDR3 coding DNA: TGTGCCAGCAGAGGGGTACTCGAAGATACGCAGTATTTT.

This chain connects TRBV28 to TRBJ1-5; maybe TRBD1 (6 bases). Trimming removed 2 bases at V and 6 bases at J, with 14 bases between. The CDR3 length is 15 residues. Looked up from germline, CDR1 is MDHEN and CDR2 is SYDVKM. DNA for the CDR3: TGTGCCAGCAGTTTAGAAGAGGGGGGGTTTCAGCCCCAGCATTTT. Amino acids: CASSLEEGGFQPQHF.

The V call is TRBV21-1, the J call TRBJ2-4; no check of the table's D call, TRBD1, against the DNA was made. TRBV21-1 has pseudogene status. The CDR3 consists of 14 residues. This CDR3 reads CASSKTATKNIQYF. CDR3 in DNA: TGTGCCAGCAGCAAGACAGCTACCAAAAACATTCAGTACTTC.

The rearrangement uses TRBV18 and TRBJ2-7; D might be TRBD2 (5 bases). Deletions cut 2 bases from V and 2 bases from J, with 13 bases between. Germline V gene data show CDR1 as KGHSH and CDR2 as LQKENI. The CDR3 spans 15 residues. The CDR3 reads CASSPGVQRTYEQYF. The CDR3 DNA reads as TGTGCCAGCTCACCAGGCGTCCAGCGGACCTACGAGCAGTACTTC.

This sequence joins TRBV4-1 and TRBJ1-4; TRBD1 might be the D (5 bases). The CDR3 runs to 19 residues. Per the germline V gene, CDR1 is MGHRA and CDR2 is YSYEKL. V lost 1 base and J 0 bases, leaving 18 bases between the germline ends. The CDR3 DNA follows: TGCGCCAGCAGCCAAGTCCTTGTCGGGGGGAGGACAACTAATGAAAAACTGTTTTTT. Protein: CASSQVLVGGRTTNEKLFF.